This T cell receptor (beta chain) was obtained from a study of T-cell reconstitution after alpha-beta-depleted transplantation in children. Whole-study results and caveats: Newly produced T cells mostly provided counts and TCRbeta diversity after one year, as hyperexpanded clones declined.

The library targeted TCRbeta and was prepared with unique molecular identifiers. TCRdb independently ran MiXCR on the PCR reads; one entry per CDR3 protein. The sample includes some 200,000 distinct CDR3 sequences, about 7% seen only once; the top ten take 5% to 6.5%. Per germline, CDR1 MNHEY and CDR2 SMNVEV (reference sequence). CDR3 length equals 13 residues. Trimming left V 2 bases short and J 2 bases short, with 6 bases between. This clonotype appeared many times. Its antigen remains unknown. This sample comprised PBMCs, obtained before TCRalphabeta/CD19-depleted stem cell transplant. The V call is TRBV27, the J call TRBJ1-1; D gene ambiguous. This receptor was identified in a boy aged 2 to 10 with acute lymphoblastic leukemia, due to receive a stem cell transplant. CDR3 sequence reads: CASSLGPNTEAFF. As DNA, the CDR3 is TGTGCCAGCAGTTTAGGGCCAAACACTGAAGCTTTCTTT.